The table lists the clone carrying this T cell receptor beta chain with many counts. Patients were excluded for uncontrolled infection, other autoimmune disease, pregnancy or lactation. This sample was included in a study of T cells in Graves' hyperthyroidism and ophthalmopathy. RNA transcripts were the template for amplifying TCR beta CDR3 regions. The TCR CDR3 was amplified in a first-round RT-PCR using the HTBI primer set. MiXCR, applied by TCRdb to the multiplex PCR reads, yields one record per CDR3 protein. The table lists more than 350,000 distinct CDR3 sequences, about a sixth of them singletons, with 30% to 35% in the top ten. The V end was cut by 4 bases, the J end by 0 bases, with 10 bases between. There are 14 residues in the CDR3. Per germline, CDR1 MGHRA and CDR2 YSYEKL.

The material sequenced was blood. The TCR was taken from a woman in her twenties or thirties with Graves' hyperthyroidism that later progressed to Graves' ophthalmopathy. V usage is TRBV4-1 and J usage is TRBJ2-7; D remains unclear. CDR3: CASSPLGISYEQYF. The CDR3 DNA sequence: TGCGCCAGCAGCCCGCTGGGGATCTCCTACGAGCAGTACTTC.